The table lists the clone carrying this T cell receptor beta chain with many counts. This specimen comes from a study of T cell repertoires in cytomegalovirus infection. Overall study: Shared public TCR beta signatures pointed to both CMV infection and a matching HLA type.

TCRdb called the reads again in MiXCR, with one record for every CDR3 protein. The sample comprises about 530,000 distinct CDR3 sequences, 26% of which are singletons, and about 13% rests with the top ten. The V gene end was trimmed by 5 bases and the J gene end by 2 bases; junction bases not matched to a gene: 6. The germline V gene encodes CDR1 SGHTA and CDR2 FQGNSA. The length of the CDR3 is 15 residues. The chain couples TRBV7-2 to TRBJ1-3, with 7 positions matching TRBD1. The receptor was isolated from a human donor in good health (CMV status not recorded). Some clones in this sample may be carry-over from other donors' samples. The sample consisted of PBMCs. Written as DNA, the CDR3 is TGTGCCAGCAGCCAGGACAGGTCCACTGGAAACACCATATATTTT. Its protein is CASSQDRSTGNTIYF.